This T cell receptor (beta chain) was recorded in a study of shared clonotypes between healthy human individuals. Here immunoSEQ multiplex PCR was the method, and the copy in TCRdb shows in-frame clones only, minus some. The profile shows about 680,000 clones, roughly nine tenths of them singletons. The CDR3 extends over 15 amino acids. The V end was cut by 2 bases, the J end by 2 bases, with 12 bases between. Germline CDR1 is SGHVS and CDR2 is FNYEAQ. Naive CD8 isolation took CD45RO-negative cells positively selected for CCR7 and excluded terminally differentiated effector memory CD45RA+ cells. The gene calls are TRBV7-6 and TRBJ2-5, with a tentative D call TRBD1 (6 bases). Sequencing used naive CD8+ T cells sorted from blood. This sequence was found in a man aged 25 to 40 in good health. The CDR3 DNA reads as TGTGCCAGCAGCTTAACCTCGGGACAACAAGAGACCCAGTACTTC. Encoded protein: CASSLTSGQQETQYF.